This TCR beta chain was found in a study of tumor and adjacent non-tumor tissue in lung cancer. Study details: The cohort had 12 to 13 adenocarcinoma, a couple of squamous cell and 1 small cell patients. Each sample yielded roughly 4.2 million productive TCRbeta reads on average.

The germline V gene encodes CDR1 MNHEY and CDR2 SVGEGT. CDR3 length equals 13 residues. A note on this clonotype: Its antigen is unknown. This likely comes from a read error, as the CDR3 has no conserved phenylalanine or tryptophan at its end.

Study-wide findings and caveats: Tumor repertoires had a smaller top 100 clone share than normal lung. Significantly higher TCR diversity was found in tumor than normal lung.

No cell sorting was done before RNA was extracted from the tissue. Distant lung tissue was collected more than 3 cm away from the tumor edge. TCRbeta libraries were built with three rounds of nested PCR, modified from ARM-PCR. TCRdb re-called the multiplex PCR reads through MiXCR, storing one row per CDR3 protein. In the table there are 45,000 to 65,000 distinct CDR3 sequences, about 79% of which are singletons. The V call is TRBV6-2 or TRBV6-3, the J call TRBJ2-5; D remains ambiguous. This TCR was sampled from a woman aged 55-69 years with non-small cell lung cancer. Sequenced sample: distant non-tumor lung tissue. The CDR3: CTSSHEIQETQYL. For the CDR3, the DNA is TGTACCAGCAGTCACGAGATTCAAGAGACCCAGTACTTA.